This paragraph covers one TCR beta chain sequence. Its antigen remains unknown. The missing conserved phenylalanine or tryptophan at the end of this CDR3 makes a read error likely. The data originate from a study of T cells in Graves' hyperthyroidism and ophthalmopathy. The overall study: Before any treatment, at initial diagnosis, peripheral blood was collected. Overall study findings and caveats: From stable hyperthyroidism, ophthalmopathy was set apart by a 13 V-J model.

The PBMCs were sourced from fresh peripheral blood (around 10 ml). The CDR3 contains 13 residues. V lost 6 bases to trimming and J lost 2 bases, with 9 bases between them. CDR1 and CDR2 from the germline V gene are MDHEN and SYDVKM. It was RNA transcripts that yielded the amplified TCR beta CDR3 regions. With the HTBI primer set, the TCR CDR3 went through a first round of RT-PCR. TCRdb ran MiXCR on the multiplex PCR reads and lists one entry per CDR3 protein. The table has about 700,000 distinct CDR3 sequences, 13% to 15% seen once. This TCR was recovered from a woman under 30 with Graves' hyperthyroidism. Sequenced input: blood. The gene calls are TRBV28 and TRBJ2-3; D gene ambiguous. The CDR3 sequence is CASRDGVTDTQYS. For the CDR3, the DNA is TGTGCCAGCAGGGACGGAGTCACAGATACGCAGTATTCT.